The 18 T cell receptor beta chains listed next were all sequenced from one sample in a study of T cells in Graves' hyperthyroidism and ophthalmopathy. Researchers amplified the TCR beta CDR3 regions from RNA transcripts. The HTBI primer set was used in a first-round RT-PCR of the TCR CDR3. TCRdb re-called the multiplex PCR reads through MiXCR, storing one row per CDR3 protein. The table shows 300,000 to 450,000 distinct CDR3 sequences, with 13% occurring only once. The specimen was blood. The receptors derive from a man younger than 45 with Graves' hyperthyroidism that later progressed to Graves' ophthalmopathy.

At least ten counts were recorded for this clonotype. The chain links TRBV20-1 to TRBJ1-1; 9 bases line up with TRBD1. CDR1 and CDR2 (germline): DFQATT, SNEGSKA (reference sequence). Trimming cost V 4 bases and J 3 bases; bases outside gene matches: 6. The CDR3 has 14 residues. CDR3 amino acids: CSAIQGAVHTEAFF. The CDR3 DNA follows: TGCAGTGCTATACAGGGGGCTGTTCACACTGAAGCTTTCTTT.

V and J are TRBV15 and TRBJ2-2; TRBD1 aligns across 10 bases. CDR1 and CDR2 from the germline V gene are LNHNV and YYDKDF (reference sequence). V trimming: 3 bases; J trimming: 5 bases; junction bases outside the gene matches: 6. The CDR3 spans 16 residues. The CDR3 DNA sequence: TGTGCCACCAGCAGGACAGGGGGCGCATTTACCGGGGAGCTGTTTTTT. Protein: CATSRTGGAFTGELFF.

This clonotype was observed a handful of times. The rearrangement uses TRBV9 and TRBJ2-4; D not certain. Trimming removed 0 bases from V and 11 bases from J, with 21 bases in between. Per the germline V gene, CDR1 is SGDLS and CDR2 is YYNGEE. The CDR3 totals 16 residues. CDR3 nucleotides: TGTGCCAGCAGCGTAGCTGGACGGGCCCCCTTTAATGTTCAGTACTTC. As protein: CASSVAGRAPFNVQYF.

This clonotype turned up a few times. The chain carries TRBV20-1 and TRBJ1-2; TRBD1 matches 8 bases. Unmatched junction bases numbered 8, after V lost 0 bases and J lost 8 bases. Per the germline V gene, CDR1 is DFQATT and CDR2 is SNEGSKA (reference sequence). CDR3 size: 14 residues. CDR3 region: CSAREGQDNWGYTF. Written as DNA, the CDR3 is TGCAGTGCTAGAGAGGGACAGGACAATTGGGGCTACACCTTC.

The sample holds a few counts of this clonotype. This chain links TRBV12-3 or TRBV12-4 with TRBJ2-3; D ambiguous. The ends were cut back, 3 bases at V and 4 bases at J, with 8 bases in the middle. This CDR3 region has 13 residues. Here the CDR3 reads CASSLWAADTQYF. As DNA, the CDR3 is TGTGCCAGCAGTTTGTGGGCGGCAGATACGCAGTATTTT.

This clonotype was counted only a few times. CDR3 sequence: CSARDPRFVYATWDTQYF. CDR3 nucleotides: TGCAGTGCTAGAGATCCCCGATTTGTGTACGCCACTTGGGATACGCAGTATTTT. The chain employs TRBV20-1 and TRBJ2-3; no definite D call. Trimming stripped 0 bases from V and 6 bases from J, with 25 bases between. Looked up from germline, CDR1 is DFQATT and CDR2 is SNEGSKA (reference sequence). This CDR3 spans 18 amino acids.

This clonotype was counted ten times or more. V is TRBV3-1 and J is TRBJ1-1, with D perhaps TRBD1 (6 bases). Trimming pared 6 bases from V and 0 bases from J, leaving 20 bases between. The germline V gene has CDR1 LGHDT and CDR2 YNNKEL (reference sequence). The CDR3 has 17 residues. CDR3 coding DNA: TGTGCCAGCAGTCGACTCGGGGGGGCCTTCATGAACACTGAAGCTTTCTTT. Protein: CASSRLGGAFMNTEAFF.

The sample holds many counts of this clonotype. The chain employs TRBV28 and TRBJ1-2, with 7 nucleotides matching TRBD1. The V gene end was trimmed by 2 bases and the J gene end by 3 bases; junction bases not matched to a gene: 6. This CDR3 is built from 15 residues. Germline V gives CDR1 MDHEN, CDR2 SYDVKM. CDR3 sequence (DNA): TGTGCCAGCAGTTTAGGGATCAGGGGGTACTATGGCTACACCTTC. Translated: CASSLGIRGYYGYTF.

This clonotype has a count of ten or more. The CDR3 spells CASSLVGASYNEQFF. The CDR3 region has the DNA TGTGCCAGCAGCTTAGTCGGGGCTTCCTACAATGAGCAGTTCTTC. The chain employs TRBV11-1 and TRBJ2-1, with D perhaps TRBD1 or TRBD2 (5 bases each). V was pared by 1 base and J by 1 base, with 8 bases between. The CDR3 covers 15 residues. Germline V gene sequence: CDR1 SGHAT, CDR2 FQDESV (reference sequence). The full variable domain, in which reference TRBV11-1 and TRBJ2-1 provide the parts outside the CDR3, is EAEVAQSPRYKITEKSQAVAFWCDPISGHATLYWYRQILGQGPELLVQFQDESVVDDSQLPKDRFSAERLKGVDSTLKIQPAELGDSAMYLCASSLVGASYNEQFFGPGTRLTVL.

There are many counts of this clonotype. The genes are TRBV2 and TRBJ2-2; TRBD1 is a possible D gene (6 bases). Germline assignment: CDR1 SNHLY and CDR2 FYNNEI. The CDR3 has 14 amino acids. The germline V and J ends were trimmed by 4 bases and 11 bases, with 17 bases remaining between them. The CDR3 is CASSVTQRGTELFF. The DNA of the CDR3 is TGTGCCAGCAGTGTTACACAGAGGGGGACAGAGCTGTTTTTT.

This clonotype showed up just a few times. The chain is built from TRBV4-1 and TRBJ1-5; D is perhaps TRBD1 (5 bases). This CDR3 is built from 17 residues. Per the germline V gene, CDR1 is MGHRA and CDR2 is YSYEKL. V lost 4 bases and J 0 bases, leaving 16 bases between the germline ends. Written as DNA, the CDR3 is TGCGCCAGCAGCCTCCAGACGGGGGGAAATAGCAATCAGCCCCAGCATTTT. This translates into CASSLQTGGNSNQPQHF.

Only a few counts were recorded for this clonotype. This chain links TRBV12-3 or TRBV12-4 with TRBJ2-2; perhaps TRBD2 as D (6 bases). The length of the CDR3 is 15 residues. V lost 5 bases and J lost 2, with 12 bases in between. CDR3 in DNA: TGTGCCAGCAGTCCCGGGGACTTAAACACCGGGGAGCTGTTTTTT. Translated, it gives CASSPGDLNTGELFF.

This clonotype was seen ten or more times. The chain is built from TRBV14 and TRBJ1-1; D gene unclear. V was cut by 1 base and J by 1 base, with 13 bases left in between. This CDR3 comprises 16 residues. Germline loops: CDR1 SGHDN, CDR2 FVKESK. CDR3 in DNA: TGTGCCAGCAGCCAAGGAGCTCCGTACGCGAACACTGAAGCTTTCTTT. This translates into CASSQGAPYANTEAFF.

At least ten counts were recorded for this clonotype. V usage is TRBV11-3 and J usage is TRBJ1-6; D gene unclear. The V end lost 3 bases, the J end lost 7 bases, and 13 bases lay between the germline ends. The CDR3 has 15 amino acids. Germline V lookup: CDR1 SGHNT, CDR2 YENEEA. CDR3: CASSFRGSRNSPLHF. For the CDR3, the DNA is TGTGCCAGCAGCTTTCGAGGCTCGAGGAATTCACCCCTCCACTTT.

This sequence joins TRBV7-8 and TRBJ2-2; 12 bases are a match to TRBD1. The germline V gene has CDR1 SGHVS and CDR2 FQNEAQ. The ends lost 3 bases at V and 4 bases at J; junction bases unmatched: 3. CDR3 size: 16 residues. CDR3 amino acids: CASSLGQGAVTGELFF. For the CDR3, the DNA is TGTGCCAGCAGCTTGGGACAGGGGGCGGTCACCGGGGAGCTGTTTTTT.

This clonotype was detected many times. This rearrangement joins TRBV6-1 to TRBJ2-5; 8 nucleotides agree with TRBD1. Trimming cost V 2 bases and J 4 bases; bases outside gene matches: 9. The CDR3 has 16 residues. Germline CDR1 and CDR2: MNHNS and SASEGT. The CDR3 DNA is TGTGCCAGCAGTGAATTCGGACAGGGTAGAGGAGAGACCCAGTACTTC. Translated: CASSEFGQGRGETQYF.

This clonotype showed up many times. The chain links TRBV6-1 to TRBJ2-7, with D possibly TRBD1 on 6 matching bases. V lost 3 bases to trimming and J lost 3 bases, with 18 bases between them. CDR3 size: 16 residues. From germline, CDR1 is MNHNS and CDR2 SASEGT. The CDR3 loop reads CASSDLFTGNRYEQYF. For the CDR3, the DNA is TGTGCCAGCAGTGACCTGTTTACAGGGAACCGCTACGAGCAGTACTTC.

This clonotype was detected only a few times. The chain has TRBV4-1 and TRBJ1-1, with a possible D match to TRBD1 (6 bases). The CDR3 is 16 residues long. The V gene lost 0 bases and the J gene lost 3 bases, with 14 bases spanning the gap. In germline, CDR1 is MGHRA, CDR2 YSYEKL. CDR3 loop: CASSQDPRGRHTEAFF. In nucleotides, the CDR3 is TGCGCCAGCAGCCAAGATCCACGGGGGCGCCACACTGAAGCTTTCTTT.